One sample yielded the 17 T cell receptor beta chains listed below, sequenced in a study of blood T cells in healthy people across ages. With a J-beta primer mix and a sample-barcoded 5' primer, a second PCR ran about 7 to 12 cycles. One entry per CDR3 protein results from TCRdb running MiXCR on the 5' RACE reads. The data show about 840,000 distinct CDR3 sequences, 25% to 30% seen once. A further study also used this sample, focusing on T cells of mothers and their children.

The sequenced sample was blood. The source of these receptors is a woman aged 40 to 50 in good health.

The table lists this clonotype with a few counts. Since a much larger clone is just one base distant, this may be a read error. This chain connects TRBV10-3 to TRBJ2-7; 7 nucleotides line up with TRBD1. The CDR3 sequence is 17 residues long. The ends lost 3 bases at V and 7 bases at J; junction bases unmatched: 18. CDR1 and CDR2 from the germline V gene are ENHRY and SYGVKD. The CDR3 is CAISDPPGTESMGEQYF. The DNA for the CDR3 is TGTGCCATCAGTGATCCCCCCGGGACAGAGTCTATGGGGGAGCAGTACTTC.

This clonotype was picked up many times. V and J are TRBV6-2 or TRBV6-3 and TRBJ2-7; D might be TRBD1 (7 bases). The CDR3 sequence is 14 residues long. V lost 6 bases and J lost 3, with 15 bases in between. Germline loops: CDR1 MNHEY, CDR2 SVGEGT. Here the CDR3 DNA reads TGTGCCAGCAGAGGGGGGACAGACCACTACGAGCAGTACTTC. Protein sequence: CASRGGTDHYEQYF.

Many counts were recorded for this clonotype. The chain is built from TRBV29-1 and TRBJ2-1; 11 bases agree with TRBD1. Germline CDR1 SQVTM, CDR2 ANQGSEA. The V gene end was trimmed by 6 bases and the J gene end by 9 bases; junction bases not matched to a gene: 4. The CDR3 runs to 12 residues. In nucleotides, the CDR3 is TGCAGCGTCGGACAGGGGGCGGGTGAGCAGTTCTTC. Translation gives CSVGQGAGEQFF.

In its sample, this clonotype was seen a few times. The chain links TRBV10-3 to TRBJ1-1, with 7 bases aligning to TRBD1. Germline V lookup: CDR1 ENHRY, CDR2 SYGVKD. V shed 11 bases and J 1 base; nucleotides not matched to a gene: 7. The length of the CDR3 is 13 residues. The CDR3 region has the DNA TGTGCCGGAATGGGACAGTGGAACACTGAAGCTTTCTTT. This translates into CAGMGQWNTEAFF.

The chain recombines TRBV4-3 with TRBJ1-4; 12 nucleotides line up with TRBD1. The V gene's germline CDR1 is LGHNA and CDR2 YSLEER. V shed 1 base and J 11 bases; nucleotides not matched to a gene: 5. The CDR3 consists of 15 residues. The chain's CDR3 is CASSQVGTGGRKLFF. The CDR3 nucleotides read TGCGCCAGCAGCCAAGTGGGGACAGGGGGCAGGAAACTGTTTTTT.

This clonotype was picked up many times. The rearrangement links TRBV12-3 or TRBV12-4 to TRBJ2-3; 8 positions match TRBD2. The CDR3 runs 13 residues. With 7 bases clipped from V and 3 bases from J, the junction kept 3 bases outside the gene matches. CDR3 amino acids: CASTAGETDTQYF. CDR3 nucleotide sequence: TGTGCCAGCACAGCGGGGGAAACAGATACGCAGTATTTT.

Concerning this clonotype: An end of the junction differs from the germline gene, which may be a read error. The chain recombines TRBV27 with TRBJ2-7; TRBD2 matches 8 bases. The length of the CDR3 is 13 residues. The germline CDR1 and CDR2 sequences are MNHEY and SMNVEV (reference sequence). The CDR3 sequence is CASSLAGGYVQYF. CDR3 in DNA: TGTGCCAGCAGTTTAGCGGGGGGCTACGTGCAGTACTTC.

The V call is TRBV5-1, the J call TRBJ1-2; 10 nucleotides agree with TRBD1. The junction had 5 bases not matched to a gene; V was cut back by 0 bases and J by 3 bases. The CDR3 runs 16 residues. Germline CDR1 SGHRS, CDR2 YFSETQ. The DNA of the CDR3 is TGCGCCAGCAGCTTGGCCTCCGGGACAGGGGACTATGGCTACACCTTC. It specifies CASSLASGTGDYGYTF.

This clonotype was counted at least ten times. The chain links TRBV12-3 or TRBV12-4 to TRBJ2-5; 7 bases match TRBD2. J lost 2 bases, V lost 3 bases, and 9 bases had no gene match. This CDR3 is 16 amino acids long. The CDR3 nucleotides read TGTGCCAGCAGTTTGGAAGGGCGGGGGTTTCAAGAGACCCAGTACTTC. It codes for CASSLEGRGFQETQYF.

There are a few counts of this clonotype. The junction departs from the called germline gene at one end, perhaps through a read error. The V and J genes are TRBV2 and TRBJ2-7, with TRBD1 identical over 9 bases. The CDR3 runs to 15 residues. Germline assignment: CDR1 SNHLY and CDR2 FYNNEI. CDR3 bases: TGTGCCAACAGTCCCCGGGACAGGGATACCTACGAGCAGTACTTC. The encoded protein is CANSPRDRDTYEQYF.

The table lists this clonotype with a few counts. Just one base apart from a much larger clone, this may be a read error. V and J are TRBV7-6 and TRBJ2-7, with a possible D match to TRBD1 (6 bases). Trimming shortened V by 5 bases and J by 3 bases, and 17 bases separated the two germline ends. CDR1 is SGHVS and CDR2 is FNYEAQ in the germline V gene. The CDR3 consists of 15 residues. CDR3 sequence: CASSPGTTDCYEQYF. As DNA, the CDR3 is TGTGCCAGCAGCCCTGGGACAACCGATTGCTACGAGCAGTACTTC.

This clonotype was detected only a few times. J is TRBJ1-2 and V is TRBV9, with a tentative D call TRBD1 (6 bases). CDR1 SGDLS and CDR2 YYNGEE come from the germline V gene. V was cut by 3 bases and J by 4 bases, with 13 bases left in between. CDR3 size: 14 residues. This CDR3 is CASSDYPTGYGYTF. CDR3 nucleotide sequence: TGTGCCAGCAGCGACTACCCGACAGGCTATGGCTACACCTTC.

The chain recombines TRBV18 with TRBJ2-7; 8 bases align to TRBD2. V shed 3 bases, J shed 2 bases, and the junction held 6 bases outside the gene matches. The CDR3 totals 15 residues. Germline V CDR1 and CDR2: KGHSH, LQKENI. In DNA, the CDR3 is TGTGCCAGCTCACCTACTAGCGGACAAACCTACGAGCAGTACTTC. Translating gives CASSPTSGQTYEQYF.

The CDR3 sequence: CAGMKLAKNIQYF. In DNA, the CDR3 is TGTGCCGGCATGAAGTTAGCCAAAAACATTCAGTACTTC. The rearrangement links TRBV2 to TRBJ2-4; D not resolved. The CDR3 is 13 residues long. Germline V gene sequence: CDR1 SNHLY, CDR2 FYNNEI. V dropped 11 bases and J dropped 0 bases, with 11 bases sitting between them.

J is TRBJ2-1 and V is TRBV7-2; the match to TRBD2 covers 7 bases. This CDR3 contains 15 residues. Germline V gene lookup returns CDR1 SGHTA and CDR2 FQGNSA. The J segment lost 13 bases and the V segment lost 5 bases, leaving 17 bases of the junction unmatched. CDR3 residues: CASSPGGGSQETQFF. For the CDR3, the DNA is TGTGCCAGCAGCCCTGGGGGAGGGTCCCAAGAGACCCAGTTCTTC.

The V call is TRBV10-3, the J call TRBJ2-1; no reliable D call. V dropped 3 bases and J dropped 4 bases, with 4 bases sitting between them. Germline V gene lookup returns CDR1 ENHRY and CDR2 SYGVKD. The CDR3 extends over 12 amino acids. The CDR3 is CAISDGYNEQFF. The DNA of the CDR3 is TGTGCCATCAGTGATGGGTACAATGAGCAGTTCTTC.

Ten or more counts support this clonotype. The chain carries TRBV4-3 and TRBJ2-1; the D gene is possibly TRBD2 (7 bases). This CDR3 has 16 residues. V was shortened by 0 bases and J by 7 bases, with 16 bases between the two germline ends. Germline V gene lookup returns CDR1 LGHNA and CDR2 YSLEER. The CDR3 DNA follows: TGCGCCAGCAGCCAAGAACCCGCGGGGGCGAGGAATGAGCAGTTCTTC. This sequence encodes CASSQEPAGARNEQFF.